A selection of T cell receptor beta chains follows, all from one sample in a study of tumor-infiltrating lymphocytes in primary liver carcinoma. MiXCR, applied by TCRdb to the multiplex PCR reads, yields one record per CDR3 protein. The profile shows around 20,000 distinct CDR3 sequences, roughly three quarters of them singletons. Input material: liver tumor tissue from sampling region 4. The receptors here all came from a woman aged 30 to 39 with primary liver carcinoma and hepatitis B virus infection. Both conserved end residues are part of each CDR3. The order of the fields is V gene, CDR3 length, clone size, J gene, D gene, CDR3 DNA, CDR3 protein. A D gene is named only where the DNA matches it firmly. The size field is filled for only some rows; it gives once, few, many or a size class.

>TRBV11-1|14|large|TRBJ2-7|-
TGTGCCAGCAGCTTAGTTACTGGGACCTACGAGCAGTACTTC
CASSLVTGTYEQYF
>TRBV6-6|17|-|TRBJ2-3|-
TGTGCCGGCAGTTACCAGACCGGACCTCGTCGCAAAGATACGCAGTATTTT
CAGSYQTGPRRKDTQYF
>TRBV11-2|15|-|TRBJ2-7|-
TGTGCCAACATCTCTCCTGCGACGGGTACCTACGAGCAGTACTTC
CANISPATGTYEQYF
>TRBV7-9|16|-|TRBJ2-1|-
TGTGCCAGCAGCCTAGGGACTGGCGGAGCTAGGAATGAGCAGTTCTTC
CASSLGTGGARNEQFF
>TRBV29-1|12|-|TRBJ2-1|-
TGCAGCGTCCTGGGGTGGGATGGCCGGACGTTCTTC
CSVLGWDGRTFF
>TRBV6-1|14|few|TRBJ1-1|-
TGTGCCAGCAGTGAGTACTCCCCTTACACTGAAGCTTTCTTT
CASSEYSPYTEAFF
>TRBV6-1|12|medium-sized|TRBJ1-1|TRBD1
TGTGCCAGCAGTGAGAGGGGACAGGAAGCTTTCTTT
CASSERGQEAFF
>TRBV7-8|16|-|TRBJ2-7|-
TGTGGCAGCAGCGCCCCTCAGGGCCTCGCCCTCTACGAGCAGTACTTC
CGSSAPQGLALYEQYF
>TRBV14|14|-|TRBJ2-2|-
TGTGCCAACACCCCAGGACGGAACACCGGGGAGCCGTTTTTT
CANTPGRNTGEPFF
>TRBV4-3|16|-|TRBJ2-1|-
TGCGCCAGCAGCCAATATTGGGACCACGTCTACAATGAGCAGTTCTTC
CASSQYWDHVYNEQFF
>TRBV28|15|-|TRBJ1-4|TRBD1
TGTGCCAGCAAGCCGTTCCGGGACAGGGGTGGAAAACTGTTTTTT
CASKPFRDRGGKLFF
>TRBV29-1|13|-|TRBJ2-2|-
TGCAGCGTTGACCAGGGGAACACCAGGGAGCTGTTTTTT
CSVDQGNTRELFF
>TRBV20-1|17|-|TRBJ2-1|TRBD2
TGCAATGATAGAGACTCCCGGGGGACTAACGGGAGCTATGAGCAGTTCTTC
CNDRDSRGTNGSYEQFF
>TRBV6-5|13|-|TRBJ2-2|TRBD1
TGTGCCGACAGACAGGGACGGACCGGGGAGCTGTTTTTT
CADRQGRTGELFF
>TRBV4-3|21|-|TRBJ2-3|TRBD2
TGCGCCAGCAGCCAAGAGCCCGTAACTAGCGGGAGGACGGTGGTCACAGATACGCAGTATTTT
CASSQEPVTSGRTVVTDTQYF
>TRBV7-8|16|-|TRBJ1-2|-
TGTGCCAGCAGCTTGGCGCGGGGGCTAGCTAACAATGGCTACACCTTC
CASSLARGLANNGYTF
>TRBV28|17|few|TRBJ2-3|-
TGTGCCAGGAGTTTTGACAGTATGAGGTGGGGTACAGATACGCAGTATTTT
CARSFDSMRWGTDTQYF
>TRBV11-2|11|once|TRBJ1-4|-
TGTGCCAGCAGCCCTGGGGGGGGAAACTGTTTT
CASSPGGGNCF
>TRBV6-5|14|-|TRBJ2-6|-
TGTGCTATCAGTCGGGATTCTAGGGCCAACGTCCTGACTTTC
CAISRDSRANVLTF
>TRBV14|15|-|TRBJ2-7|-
TGTGCCAGCAGCCAGGCGGCGGGCACTGACTACGAGCGATACTTC
CASSQAAGTDYERYF
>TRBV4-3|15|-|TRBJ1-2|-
TGCGCAAGCAGCCAATATTGGGGCAAGGTGAATGGCTACACCTTC
CASSQYWGKVNGYTF
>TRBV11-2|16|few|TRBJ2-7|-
TGTGCCAGCAGTTCATATCCGAGTCCCTACGTGTACGAGCAGTACTTC
CASSSYPSPYVYEQYF
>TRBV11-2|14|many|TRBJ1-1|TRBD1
TGTGCCAGCAGGACCCTAGGACAGGGCGGTGATGCTTTCTTT
CASRTLGQGGDAFF
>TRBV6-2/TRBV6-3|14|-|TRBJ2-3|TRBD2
TGTGCCAGTAAGCCAGCGGGAACATCGGATACGCAGTATTTT
CASKPAGTSDTQYF
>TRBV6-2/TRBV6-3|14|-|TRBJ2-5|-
TGTGCCAGCAATTACGACGGCCTGGGAGAGACCCAATGCTTC
CASNYDGLGETQCF
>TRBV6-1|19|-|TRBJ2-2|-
TGTGTCAGCAGTGAAACCTTTCCCGGGGGCGCCGCGAACACCGTGGAGCTGTTTTTT
CVSSETFPGGAANTVELFF
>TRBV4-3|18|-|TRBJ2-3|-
TGCGCCAACAGCCAGTCGGTCTGGCTGGGTGATCCCGTTGATACGCGGTATTTT
CANSQSVWLGDPVDTRYF
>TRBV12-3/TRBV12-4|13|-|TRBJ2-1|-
TGTGCCAGTAGTAAGGAGGCCTACAATGAGCAGTTCTTT
CASSKEAYNEQFF
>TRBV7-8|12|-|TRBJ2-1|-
TGTGTCAGCAGCTTAGGGCAGTATGAGCAGTTCTTC
CVSSLGQYEQFF
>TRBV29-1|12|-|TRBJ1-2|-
TGCAGCGTTTCGGGCAGTCCACATGGCTACATCTTC
CSVSGSPHGYIF
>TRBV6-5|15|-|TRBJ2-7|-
TGTGCCAGCAGTTACAAGGACGGCAGCTCCTATAAGCAGTACTTC
CASSYKDGSSYKQYF
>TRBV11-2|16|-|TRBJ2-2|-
TGTGCCTGCAGCCCTGATCCCCAATTGAACACCGGGGAGCTGTCTTTT
CACSPDPQLNTGELSF
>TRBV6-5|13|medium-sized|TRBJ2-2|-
TGTGCCAGCAGGCAGGGACGGACCGGGGAGCTGTTTTTT
CASRQGRTGELFF
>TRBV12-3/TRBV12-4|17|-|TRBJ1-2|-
TGTGCCAGCAGTTTAACCGGGACGCAGGACTGGAACTATGGTTACACCTTC
CASSLTGTQDWNYGYTF
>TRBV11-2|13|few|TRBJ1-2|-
TGTGCCAGTACTCAGGAGGGGGATGGAGGCTACACCTTC
CASTQEGDGGYTF
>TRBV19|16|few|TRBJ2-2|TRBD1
TGTGCCAGTAGTATCAGGACAGGTCTTCTCACCGGGGAGCTGTTTTTT
CASSIRTGLLTGELFF
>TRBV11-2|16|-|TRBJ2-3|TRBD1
TGTGCCAGGAGCCCGACGCGACAGGGAAGGGGAGATAAGCAGTATTTT
CARSPTRQGRGDKQYF
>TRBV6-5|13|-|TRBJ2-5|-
TGTGCTTGCAGTACCGACAAGGGGCTGACCCAGTACTTC
CACSTDKGLTQYF
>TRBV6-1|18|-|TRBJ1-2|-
TGTGCCAGCAGTGAACGGTTCCTGGTCCTTAGATCCAACTATAGTTACACCTTC
CASSERFLVLRSNYSYTF
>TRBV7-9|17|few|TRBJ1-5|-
TGTGCGAGCAGCTTAGGACGTTCTAGCGGTAGCACAGATACGCAGCATTTT
CASSLGRSSGSTDTQHF
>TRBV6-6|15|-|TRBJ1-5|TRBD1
TGTGCAAGCAGTTACGGGACAGGGGGCAATCAGGCCCACCATTTT
CASSYGTGGNQAHHF
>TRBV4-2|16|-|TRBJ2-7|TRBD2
TGTGCCAGCAGCCACCTCCCGGGGACTAGTAGATACGAGCAGTACTTC
CASSHLPGTSRYEQYF
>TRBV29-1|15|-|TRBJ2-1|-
TGCAGCGTACATTCCGGAGTACACAACTACAATGAGCAGTTCTTC
CSVHSGVHNYNEQFF
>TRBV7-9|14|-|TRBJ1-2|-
TGTGCCGGCAGCCCTTGGACAGACTTCTATGGCTACACCTTC
CAGSPWTDFYGYTF
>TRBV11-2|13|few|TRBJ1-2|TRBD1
TGTGCCGGCACCCAGGGGGGGGGTGGAGCCTACACCTTC
CAGTQGGGGAYTF
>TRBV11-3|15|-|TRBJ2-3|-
TGTGCCAGCAGCCCTACCGGGGTTAGCACAGATACGCAGTATTTT
CASSPTGVSTDTQYF
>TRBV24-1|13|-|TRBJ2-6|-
TGTACCGCCAGAGGGGACGGGGCCAACGTCCTGACTTTC
CTARGDGANVLTF
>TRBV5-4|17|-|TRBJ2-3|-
TGTACCAGCAGCGTAGACGGATACCCTCCACCCACAGATATGCAGTATTTT
CTSSVDGYPPPTDMQYF
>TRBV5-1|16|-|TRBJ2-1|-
TGCATCAGCACCCCGTCCCCAGACTATTCCCACAATGAGCAGTTCTTC
CISTPSPDYSHNEQFF
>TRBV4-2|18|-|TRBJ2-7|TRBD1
TGTGCCATCAGCCAGGAACACACAGGACAGGGGGGACCGCGCGAGCAGTACTTC
CAISQEHTGQGGPREQYF
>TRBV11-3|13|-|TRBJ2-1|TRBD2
TGTGCCGGCGATAGCGGGACTGTGAATGAGCAGTTCTTC
CAGDSGTVNEQFF
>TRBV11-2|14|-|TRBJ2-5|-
TGTGCCAGCAACTCCCCGGGGAACTGTGAGGCCCAGTACTTC
CASNSPGNCEAQYF
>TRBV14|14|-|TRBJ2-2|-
TGTGCCATCAGCCCACGACGGAACACCGGGGAGCCGTTTTTT
CAISPRRNTGEPFF
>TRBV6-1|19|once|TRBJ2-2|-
TGCGCCAGCAGTGAAATCCTCCCCGGGGGCGCCGCGAACACCGGGAAGCTGTTTTTT
CASSEILPGGAANTGKLFF
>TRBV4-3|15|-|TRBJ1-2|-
TGCGCCAGGAGCCAAGCTTGGGGCAGGGTGTATGGCTACACCTTC
CARSQAWGRVYGYTF
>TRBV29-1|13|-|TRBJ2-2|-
TGCAGCGCCGGGACGGCGAACACCGGGGAGCTGTTTTTT
CSAGTANTGELFF
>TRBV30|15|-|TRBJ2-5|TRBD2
TGTGCCTGGAGTATGCTGAGCGGGAGGAAAGAGACCCAGTACTTC
CAWSMLSGRKETQYF
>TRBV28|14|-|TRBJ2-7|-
TGTGCCAGCAGGGGAAGGGTCAGGTTTTACGACCAGTACTTC
CASRGRVRFYDQYF
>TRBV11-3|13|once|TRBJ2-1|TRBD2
TGTGAATGCGCTAGCGGGAGTGGGAATGAGCAGTTCTTC
CECASGSGNEQFF
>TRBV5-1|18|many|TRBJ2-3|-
TGCGCCACCTTCACCTATATTTACAGGGAGTCCACCTCAGATACGCAGTATTTT
CATFTYIYRESTSDTQYF